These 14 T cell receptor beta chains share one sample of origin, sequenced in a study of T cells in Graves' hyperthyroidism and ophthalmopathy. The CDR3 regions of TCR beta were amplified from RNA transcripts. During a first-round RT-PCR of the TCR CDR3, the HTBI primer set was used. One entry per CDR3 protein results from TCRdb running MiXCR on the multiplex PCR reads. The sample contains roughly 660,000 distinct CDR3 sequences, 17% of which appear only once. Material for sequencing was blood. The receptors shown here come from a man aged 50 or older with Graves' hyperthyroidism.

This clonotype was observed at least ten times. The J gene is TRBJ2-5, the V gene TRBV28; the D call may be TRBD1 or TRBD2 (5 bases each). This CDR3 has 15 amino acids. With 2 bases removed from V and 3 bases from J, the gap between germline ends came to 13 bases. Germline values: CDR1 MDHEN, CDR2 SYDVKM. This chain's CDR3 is CASSLAVVGEETQYF. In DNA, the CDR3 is TGTGCCAGCAGTTTAGCGGTAGTGGGGGAAGAGACCCAGTACTTC.

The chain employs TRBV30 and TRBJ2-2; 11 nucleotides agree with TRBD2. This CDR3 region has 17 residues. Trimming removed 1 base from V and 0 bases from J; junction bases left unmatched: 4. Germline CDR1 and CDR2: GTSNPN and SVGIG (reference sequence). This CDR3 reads CAWSATSGKSNTGELFF. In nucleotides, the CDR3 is TGTGCCTGGAGTGCGACTAGCGGGAAATCGAACACCGGGGAGCTGTTTTTT.

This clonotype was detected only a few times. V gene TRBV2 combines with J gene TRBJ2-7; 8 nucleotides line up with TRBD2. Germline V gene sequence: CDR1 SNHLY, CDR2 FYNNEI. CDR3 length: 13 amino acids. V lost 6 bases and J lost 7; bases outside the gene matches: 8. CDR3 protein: CASRGLAVLEQYF. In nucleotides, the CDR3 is TGTGCCAGCAGAGGACTAGCTGTTTTAGAGCAGTACTTC.

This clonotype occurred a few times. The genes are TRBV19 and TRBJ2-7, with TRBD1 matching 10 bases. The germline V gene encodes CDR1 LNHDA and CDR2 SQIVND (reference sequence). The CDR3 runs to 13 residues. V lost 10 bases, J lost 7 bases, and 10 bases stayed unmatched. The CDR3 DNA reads TGTGCCACCAAGGGGACAGGGGAAGGGGAGCAGTACTTC. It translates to CATKGTGEGEQYF.

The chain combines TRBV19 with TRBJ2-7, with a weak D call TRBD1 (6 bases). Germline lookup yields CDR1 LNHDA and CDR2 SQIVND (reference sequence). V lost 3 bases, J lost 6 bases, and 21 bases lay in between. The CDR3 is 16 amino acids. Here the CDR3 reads CASSIQGRDAQIEQYF. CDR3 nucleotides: TGTGCCAGTAGTATCCAGGGGAGAGATGCACAGATCGAGCAGTACTTC. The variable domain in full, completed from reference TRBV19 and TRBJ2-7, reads DGGITQSPKYLFRKEGQNVTLSCEQNLNHDAMYWYRQDPGQGLRLIYYSQIVNDFQKGDIAEGYSVSREKKESFPLTVTSAQKNPTAFYLCASSIQGRDAQIEQYFGPGTRLTVT.

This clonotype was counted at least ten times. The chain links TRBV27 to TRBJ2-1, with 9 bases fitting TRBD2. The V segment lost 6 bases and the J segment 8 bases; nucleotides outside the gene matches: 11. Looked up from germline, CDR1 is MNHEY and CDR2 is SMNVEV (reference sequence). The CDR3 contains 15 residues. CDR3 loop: CASSRLADRTHEQFF. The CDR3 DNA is TGTGCCAGCAGCAGACTAGCGGACCGTACGCATGAGCAGTTCTTC.

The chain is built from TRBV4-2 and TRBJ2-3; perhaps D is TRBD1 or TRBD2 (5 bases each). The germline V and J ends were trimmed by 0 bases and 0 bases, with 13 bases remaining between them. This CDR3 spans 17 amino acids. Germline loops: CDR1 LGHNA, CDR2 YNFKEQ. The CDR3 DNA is TGTGCCAGCAGCCAAGATGGGACGAAGCTTAGCACAGATACGCAGTATTTT. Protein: CASSQDGTKLSTDTQYF.

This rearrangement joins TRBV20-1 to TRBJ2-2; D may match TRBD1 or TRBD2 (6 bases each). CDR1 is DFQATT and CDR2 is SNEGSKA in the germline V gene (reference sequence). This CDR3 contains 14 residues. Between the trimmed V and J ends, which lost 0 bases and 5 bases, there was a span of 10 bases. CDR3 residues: CSARDGGQTGELFF. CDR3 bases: TGCAGTGCTAGAGATGGGGGGCAGACCGGGGAGCTGTTTTTT.

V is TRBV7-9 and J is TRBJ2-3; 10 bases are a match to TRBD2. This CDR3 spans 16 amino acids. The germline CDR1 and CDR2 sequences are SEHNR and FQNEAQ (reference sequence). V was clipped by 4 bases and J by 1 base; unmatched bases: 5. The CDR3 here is CASSYGTSVGTDTQYF. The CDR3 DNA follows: TGTGCCAGCAGCTACGGGACTAGCGTGGGCACAGATACGCAGTATTTT.

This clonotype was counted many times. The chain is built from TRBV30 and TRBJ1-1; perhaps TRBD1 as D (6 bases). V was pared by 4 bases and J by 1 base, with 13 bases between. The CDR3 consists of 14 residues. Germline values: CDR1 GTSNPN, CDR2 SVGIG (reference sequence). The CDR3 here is CAWTVGQWNTEAFF. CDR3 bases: TGTGCCTGGACTGTAGGACAGTGGAACACTGAAGCTTTCTTT.

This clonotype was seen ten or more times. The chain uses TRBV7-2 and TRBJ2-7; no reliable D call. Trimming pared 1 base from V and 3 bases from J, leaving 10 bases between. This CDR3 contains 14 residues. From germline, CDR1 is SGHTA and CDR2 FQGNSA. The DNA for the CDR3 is TGTGCCAGCAGCTTAGAGGCTACGCACTACGAGCAGTACTTC. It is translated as CASSLEATHYEQYF.

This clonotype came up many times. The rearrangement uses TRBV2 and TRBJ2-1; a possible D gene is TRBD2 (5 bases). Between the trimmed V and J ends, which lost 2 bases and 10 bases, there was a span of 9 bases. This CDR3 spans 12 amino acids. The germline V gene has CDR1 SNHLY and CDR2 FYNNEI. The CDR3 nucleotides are TGTGCCAGCAGTGAAAGGCGGGCGGAGCAGTTCTTC. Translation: CASSERRAEQFF.

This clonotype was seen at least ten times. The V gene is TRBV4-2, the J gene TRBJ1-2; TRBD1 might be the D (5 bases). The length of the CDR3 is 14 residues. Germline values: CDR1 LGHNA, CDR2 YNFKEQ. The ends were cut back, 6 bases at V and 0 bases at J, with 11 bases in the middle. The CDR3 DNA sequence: TGTGCCAGCAGTCGTACAGGTTCTAACTATGGCTACACCTTC. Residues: CASSRTGSNYGYTF.

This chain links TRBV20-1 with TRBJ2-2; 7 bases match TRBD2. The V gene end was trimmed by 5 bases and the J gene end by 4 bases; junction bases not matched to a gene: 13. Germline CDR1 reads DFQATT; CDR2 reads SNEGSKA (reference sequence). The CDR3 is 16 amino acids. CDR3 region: CSAPPKVGGFTGELFF. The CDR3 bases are TGCAGTGCTCCACCAAAAGTGGGAGGGTTCACCGGGGAGCTGTTTTTT.